This entry is about one TCR beta chain. Its antigen is not identified. Assay used: immunoSEQ multiplex PCR; TCRdb lists only in-frame clones, some missing. The sample lists 6,500 to 9,000 clones; roughly 74% were seen once. The CDR3 length is 17 residues. V was pared by 3 bases and J by 2 bases, with 9 bases of the junction left unmatched. Germline-derived CDR1 and CDR2 are SGHNT and YENEEA. The sample comes from a study of OX40 agonist ivuxolimab in advanced cancers. As for the study in general: Patients receiving dose escalation had hepatocellular carcinoma, melanoma, renal cell or head and neck cancer. Earlier treatment with anti-PD-1, anti-PD-L1 or anti-CTLA-4 was permitted, and about 40% had received some.

Findings and caveats of the study: Dose levels from 0.1 to 3.0 mg/kg saw CD4+ and CD8+ blood T cells expand clonally by week 6.

Excluded were patients having autoimmune disease history or systemic immunosuppression. V gene TRBV11-3 combines with J gene TRBJ2-7, with 11 bases that match TRBD2. The receptor comes from an adult with an advanced solid tumor such as melanoma, head and neck, liver or kidney cancer. Here the sequenced sample was CD4+ or CD8+ T cells sorted from blood, taken in a trial of the OX40 agonist ivuxolimab. The CDR3 region is CASSFHIPSGGTYEQYF. CDR3 DNA: TGTGCCAGCAGCTTCCATATTCCTAGCGGGGGGACCTACGAGCAGTACTTC.